Described below is a single T cell receptor beta chain sequence and its context. Its target is unknown. These data belong to a study of cytomegalovirus exposure and HLA in healthy donors. Overall study context: Membership in the Caucasian-associated ancestry cluster was found for around 81% of roughly 360 genotyped donors.

Study-level findings and limits: For most TCR sequences rarity was the rule, although some public TCRs occurred in many donors. Altogether, 164 TCR beta chains were recorded as cytomegalovirus-associated.

Germline values: CDR1 LNHDA, CDR2 SQIVND (reference sequence). The length of the CDR3 is 14 residues. V trimming: 10 bases; J trimming: 10 bases; junction bases outside the gene matches: 16. The PCR employed 60 Vbeta primers together with 13 Jbeta primers. The protocol was immunoSEQ multiplex PCR, while the TCRdb copy is restricted to in-frame clones and leaves out a portion. The sample lists approximately 70,000 clones, 74% occurring once. The receptor's source is a human donor in good health. The V gene is TRBV19, the J gene TRBJ1-2; TRBD1 matches 9 bases. Sequencing was carried out using PBMCs. Here the CDR3 DNA reads TGTGCCACTGTCCCGGGACAGGGTTTCTGTGACTACACCTTC. Translated: CATVPGQGFCDYTF.